This is a list of T cell receptor beta chains from one sample in a study of CD8 T cells in Susac syndrome. TCRdb independently ran MiXCR on the immunoSEQ multiplex PCR reads; one entry per CDR3 protein. The data hold some 300,000 distinct CDR3 sequences, with over 75% observed a single time. Sequenced material: CD8+ T cells from PBMCs. These receptors all stem from a human donor with multiple sclerosis. Both conserved end residues are part of each CDR3. The order of the fields is clone size, D gene, J gene, V gene, CDR3 DNA, CDR3 protein. D genes are given only for firm matches. For some rows the clone size is stated as once, few or many, or as a class when expanded; others skip it.

>.|.|TRBJ2-3|TRBV28
TGTGCCATTGTTGGCCCTAGCCTAGATACGCAGTATTTT
CAIVGPSLDTQYF
>.|.|TRBJ2-7|TRBV6-5
TGTGCCAGCAGTTACACCGAGACCTACGAGCAGTACTTC
CASSYTETYEQYF
>.|TRBD2|TRBJ2-3|TRBV7-9
TGTGCCAGCAGGTCTATGATTCTAGCGGGAGGAAGGGATACGCAGTATTTT
CASRSMILAGGRDTQYF
>once|.|TRBJ2-2|TRBV7-9
TGTGCCAGCAGCTCTGTGCGTCAGTTAATGGGCTCCGGGGAGCTGTTTTTT
CASSSVRQLMGSGELFF
>few|.|TRBJ2-3|TRBV5-4
TGTGCCAGCAGCTGGGAAGAGAGCGGCACAGATACGCAGTATTTT
CASSWEESGTDTQYF
>.|.|TRBJ1-5|TRBV30
TGTGCCTGGAGTTCCACGGGGGGTCAACAGCCCCAGCATTTT
CAWSSTGGQQPQHF
>.|.|TRBJ1-1|TRBV15
TGTGCCACCAGCAGAGATTTTAGGGACACTGAAGCTTTCTTT
CATSRDFRDTEAFF
>.|TRBD2|TRBJ2-2|TRBV4-1
TGCGCCAGCAGCCAAGAGTCCGCGGGAGAGTTCACCGGGGAGCTGTTTTTT
CASSQESAGEFTGELFF
>.|TRBD2|TRBJ2-1|TRBV27
TGTGCCAGCAGTTCCGGACTAGCGGGGTTGAATGAGCAGTTCTTC
CASSSGLAGLNEQFF
>once|.|TRBJ1-1|TRBV19
TGTGCCAGTAGTACCTCATTGGGTCACGCGAACACTGAAGCTTTCTTT
CASSTSLGHANTEAFF
>.|.|TRBJ2-2|TRBV6-4
TGTGCCAGATATTCCGATGACAGAAGTAACACCGGGGAGCTGTTTTTT
CARYSDDRSNTGELFF
>few|.|TRBJ1-5|TRBV10-2
TGCGCCAGCAGTGAGGCGCCCGGGAACAGCAATCAGCCCCAGCATTTT
CASSEAPGNSNQPQHF
>.|.|TRBJ1-4|TRBV12-3/TRBV12-4
TGTGCCAGCAGTTTATATGCTGAAAAACTGTTTTTT
CASSLYAEKLFF
>.|.|TRBJ1-1|TRBV4-2
TGTGCCAGCAGCCAAGATGGTCAACGGGTGTCTGGGGGCACTGAAGCTTTCTTT
CASSQDGQRVSGGTEAFF
>.|.|TRBJ2-6|TRBV5-6
TGTGCCAGCAGCTTTGGTATCGGGGCAACTGGGGCCAACGTCCTGACTTTC
CASSFGIGATGANVLTF
>.|.|TRBJ2-2|TRBV7-2
TGTGCCAGCAGCCCCGACACGGGCGGGGAGCTGTTTTTT
CASSPDTGGELFF
>.|.|TRBJ2-3|TRBV4-1
TGCGCCAGCAGCCAAGTCCTTGGCACAGATACGCAGTATTTT
CASSQVLGTDTQYF
>.|.|TRBJ2-7|TRBV6-1
TGTGCCAGCAGTGAAGGGACCCTACAGGGCTACGAGCAGTACTTC
CASSEGTLQGYEQYF
>.|.|TRBJ2-2|TRBV7-3
TGTGCCAGCAGCTTCCATGGAATCGGGGAGCTGTTTTTT
CASSFHGIGELFF
>.|.|TRBJ2-7|TRBV4-2
TGTGCCAGCAGCCAAGAGAGTGCCTCCCCGGGCCACGAGCAGTACTTC
CASSQESASPGHEQYF
>.|.|TRBJ2-7|TRBV27
TGTGCCAGCAGCCCTCTTCCTACGCCGCAGTACTTC
CASSPLPTPQYF
>.|.|TRBJ2-4|TRBV15
TGTGCCACCAGCAGAGATCCCGGCGGAATAGAAAACATTCAGTACTTC
CATSRDPGGIENIQYF
>once|.|TRBJ1-2|TRBV5-6
TGTGCCAGCAGCTTGCGTCACGGCTACACCTTC
CASSLRHGYTF
>.|TRBD2|TRBJ2-3|TRBV12-3/TRBV12-4
TGTGCCAGCAGTTTTGAGAGGGCTAGCGGAAGGGCTAGCACAGATACGCAGTATTTT
CASSFERASGRASTDTQYF